This T cell receptor (beta chain) came from a study of OX40 agonist ivuxolimab in advanced cancers. Study background: The patients got ivuxolimab, which is an agonistic anti-OX40 (CD134) antibody.

Overall study findings and caveats: Expanded clones belonging to CD8+ T cells outnumbered, on average, those of CD4+.

This clone was counted a few times. Its target is not known. Profiled with immunoSEQ multiplex PCR; TCRdb holds only in-frame clones, not every one. The repertoire includes tens of thousands of clones, 75% to 95% of them detected once, and approximately 22% sits in the top ten. Patients were ruled out by autoimmune disease history or systemic immunosuppression. The material was CD4+ or CD8+ T cells sorted from blood, obtained in a trial of the OX40 agonist ivuxolimab. The receptor's source is an adult with an advanced solid tumor such as melanoma, head and neck, liver or kidney cancer.

CDR3 in DNA: TGTGCCAGCAGCCCGATTGCGGGAGTAAGAGAGACCCAGTACTTC. Protein sequence: CASSPIAGVRETQYF. The chain is built from TRBV7-9 and TRBJ2-5; the match to TRBD2 covers 7 bases. CDR3 length equals 15 residues. The J segment lost 4 bases and the V segment lost 5 bases, leaving 10 bases of the junction unmatched. Germline V gene data show CDR1 as SEHNR and CDR2 as FQNEAQ (reference sequence).